One and the same sample provided the 32 T cell receptor beta chains below, sequenced in a study of cytomegalovirus exposure and HLA in healthy donors. This PCR relied on a set of 60 Vbeta primers and 13 Jbeta primers. The method was immunoSEQ multiplex PCR; TCRdb's version includes in-frame clones alone and lacks a portion of them. The table includes 150,000 to 200,000 clones, roughly 72% detected once. Sequencing input: PBMCs. The receptor set was obtained from a man aged 40-50 years in good health and CMV-seropositive.

The chain carries TRBV25-1 and TRBJ1-2; 8 bases match TRBD1. The CDR3 runs to 13 residues. The V gene's germline CDR1 is MGHDK and CDR2 SYGVNS. The junction had 3 bases not matched to a gene; V was cut back by 1 base and J by 8 bases. CDR3 in amino acids: CASSESDRGGYTF. In DNA form, the CDR3 reads TGTGCCAGCAGTGAATCAGACAGGGGCGGCTACACCTTC.

The rearrangement uses TRBV18 and TRBJ2-5, with a possible D match to TRBD1 (6 bases). Germline V gene sequence: CDR1 KGHSH, CDR2 LQKENI. The CDR3 runs 12 residues. Trimming took 5 bases from V and 4 from J, leaving 8 bases between them. The CDR3 nucleotides are TGTGCCAGCTCAATACAGGGAGAGACCCAGTACTTC. Its protein is CASSIQGETQYF.

This clone has a handful of counts. V and J are TRBV28 and TRBJ2-7; D is perhaps TRBD1 (6 bases). The V end lost 8 bases, the J end lost 12 bases, and 17 bases lay between the germline ends. Germline loops: CDR1 MDHEN, CDR2 SYDVKM. This CDR3 region has 11 residues. CDR3 nucleotide sequence: TGTGCCAGCGGTGGTTGGCAGGGGATGTACTTC. Protein: CASGGWQGMYF.

In DNA form, the CDR3 reads TGCGCCAGCAGCTTAGAGTTGGGGCGTCTCGATTCACCCCTCCACTTT. This gives the protein CASSLELGRLDSPLHF. The chain uses TRBV5-1 and TRBJ1-6, with a possible D match to TRBD1 (5 bases). The ends were cut back, 2 bases at V and 8 bases at J, with 17 bases in the middle. Germline assignment: CDR1 SGHRS and CDR2 YFSETQ. The CDR3 is 16 amino acids.

V is TRBV9 and J is TRBJ1-5, with 8 bases matching TRBD1. There are 14 residues in the CDR3. The J segment lost 7 bases and the V segment lost 3 bases, leaving 6 bases of the junction unmatched. The germline gives CDR1 SGDLS, CDR2 YYNGEE. CDR3 amino acids: CASSARDRHQPQHF. CDR3 sequence (DNA): TGTGCCAGCAGCGCCCGGGACAGGCACCAGCCCCAGCATTTT.

This sequence joins TRBV7-6 and TRBJ1-6, with no clear D. The CDR3 totals 12 residues. V was trimmed by 6 bases and J by 8 bases, leaving 8 bases between them. Germline CDR1 and CDR2: SGHVS and FNYEAQ. The CDR3 DNA follows: TGTGCCAGCAGTCTAACGGATTCACCCCTCCACTTT. This translates into CASSLTDSPLHF.

The chain joins TRBV7-9 to TRBJ1-4; TRBD1 matches at 10 bases. The V and J ends lost 1 base and 8 bases, in that order; junction bases with no gene match: 4. In germline, CDR1 is SEHNR, CDR2 FQNEAQ (reference sequence). This CDR3 region has 15 residues. CDR3: CASSLEGTGAEKLFF. Written as DNA, the CDR3 is TGTGCCAGCAGCTTAGAGGGGACAGGGGCCGAAAAACTGTTTTTT.

This chain links TRBV5-7 with TRBJ1-4, with a weak D call TRBD1 (5 bases). TRBV5-7 is an ORF for which the function is uncertain. The CDR3 sequence is 17 residues long. Trimming removed 5 bases at V and 0 bases at J, with 17 bases between. CDR3 amino acids: CASSSTGGPATNEKLFF. The CDR3 DNA follows: TGTGCCAGCAGTTCCACGGGGGGTCCAGCAACTAATGAAAAACTGTTTTTT.

On this clone: The sample carries other DNA sequences with the same CDR3. The V gene is TRBV15, the J gene TRBJ2-5, with 11 nucleotides matching TRBD2. The V and J ends lost 4 bases and 2 bases, in that order; junction bases with no gene match: 3. CDR3 length: 15 residues. Germline values: CDR1 LNHNV, CDR2 YYDKDF (reference sequence). Written as DNA, the CDR3 is TGTGCCACCAGCACAATAGCGGGGGGGCAAGAGACCCAGTACTTC. It encodes CATSTIAGGQETQYF.

The sample holds a few counts of this clone. V is TRBV9 and J is TRBJ1-5; D unclear. The CDR3 runs to 15 residues. Between the trimmed V and J ends, which lost 0 bases and 2 bases, there was a span of 9 bases. CDR1 SGDLS and CDR2 YYNGEE come from the germline V gene. The CDR3 region has the DNA TGTGCCAGCAGCGTAGGGGCGCAAGGCAATCAGCCCCAGCATTTT. It encodes CASSVGAQGNQPQHF.

The chain recombines TRBV9 with TRBJ2-1, with D perhaps matching TRBD2 (6 bases). The CDR3 sequence is 12 residues long. With 0 bases removed from V and 12 bases from J, the gap between germline ends came to 10 bases. The V gene's germline CDR1 is SGDLS and CDR2 YYNGEE. In DNA form, the CDR3 reads TGTGCCAGCAGCGTAGGGAAGGGAGGGCAGTTCTTC. This translates into CASSVGKGGQFF.

The chain combines TRBV5-6 with TRBJ1-2, with 8 bases lining up with TRBD1. Germline V CDR1 and CDR2: SGHDT, YYEEEE. CDR3 length: 18 residues. With V trimmed by 0 bases and J by 0 bases, 10 bases remained unmatched. The CDR3 DNA follows: TGTGCCAGCAGCTTGGCCTACGCAGGGGGCGCGTCTAACTATGGCTACACCTTC. It encodes CASSLAYAGGASNYGYTF.

CDR3: CASSLGSGTSETQYF. The CDR3 bases are TGTGCCAGCAGCTTAGGGTCGGGAACTTCGGAGACCCAGTACTTC. This chain uses TRBV11-2 with TRBJ2-5; perhaps TRBD2 as D (5 bases). Deletions cut 1 base from V and 5 bases from J, with 14 bases between. The CDR3 spans 15 residues. Germline values: CDR1 SGHAT, CDR2 FQNNGV.

This clone appeared once. The chain is built from TRBV7-3 and TRBJ2-1, with a possible D match to TRBD2 (5 bases). Germline-derived CDR1 and CDR2 are SGHTA and FQGTGA. Trimming removed 4 bases from V and 5 bases from J, with 15 bases in between. The CDR3 has 15 residues. CDR3 sequence: CASSSGLQADNEQFF. The CDR3 DNA follows: TGTGCCAGCAGCTCGGGGTTGCAAGCTGACAATGAGCAGTTCTTC.

This clone has more than one count but fewer than ten. V is TRBV4-1 and J is TRBJ1-1; unclear D gene. CDR3 length: 14 residues. Germline V gene sequence: CDR1 MGHRA, CDR2 YSYEKL. The V end was cut by 0 bases, the J end by 7 bases, with 12 bases between. The CDR3 bases are TGCGCCAGCAGCCAAGACAGGAAGGCTGGTGAAGCTTTCTTT. It encodes CASSQDRKAGEAFF.

The chain uses TRBV9 and TRBJ1-2, with 7 bases lining up with TRBD1. CDR1 SGDLS and CDR2 YYNGEE come from the germline V gene. This CDR3 contains 14 residues. V dropped 0 bases and J dropped 3; count of bases not matched to a gene: 2. The DNA of the CDR3 is TGTGCCAGCAGCGTAGGGCAGGGGGACTATGGCTACACCTTC. It is translated as CASSVGQGDYGYTF.

V usage is TRBV7-6 and J usage is TRBJ1-5; D is unclear. Trimming took off 1 base at V and 4 bases at J, with 5 bases between the two ends. CDR3 length equals 13 residues. The germline gives CDR1 SGHVS, CDR2 FNYEAQ. Here the CDR3 DNA reads TGTGCCAGCAGCTTAGGAGAGAATCAGCCCCAGCATTTT. It encodes CASSLGENQPQHF.

This clone was counted between two and nine times. The chain couples TRBV29-1 to TRBJ2-1; TRBD1 aligns across 8 bases. V dropped 6 bases and J dropped 5; count of bases not matched to a gene: 6. Germline V lookup: CDR1 SQVTM, CDR2 ANQGSEA. The CDR3 runs to 13 residues. This CDR3 reads CSVPDRVNNEQFF. The CDR3 DNA reads TGCAGCGTCCCGGACAGGGTTAACAATGAGCAGTTCTTC.

This clone occurred a few times. The gene calls are TRBV10-3 and TRBJ2-7; unclear D gene. Trimming took 2 bases from V and 5 from J, leaving 10 bases between them. CDR3 length: 13 amino acids. The V gene's germline CDR1 is ENHRY and CDR2 SYGVKD. The chain's CDR3 is CAISEVAINEQYF. The CDR3, as DNA: TGTGCCATCAGTGAGGTGGCCATCAACGAGCAGTACTTC.

The gene calls are TRBV27 and TRBJ2-3; the D gene is possibly TRBD1 (6 bases). Germline V gene data show CDR1 as MNHEY and CDR2 as SMNVEV (reference sequence). With 6 bases removed from V and 3 bases from J, the gap between germline ends came to 10 bases. This CDR3 has 13 amino acids. The CDR3 reads CASSRGITDTQYF. The CDR3 DNA follows: TGTGCCAGCAGCAGGGGTATAACAGATACGCAGTATTTT.

The J gene is TRBJ2-5, the V gene TRBV7-2; 13 bases agree with TRBD2. The CDR3 is 14 amino acids. From germline, CDR1 is SGHTA and CDR2 FQGNSA. The V segment lost 5 bases and the J segment 9 bases; nucleotides outside the gene matches: 6. CDR3 bases: TGTGCCAGCAGCCAAACTAGCGGGGGGGCGGCCCAGTACTTC. It specifies CASSQTSGGAAQYF. Drawing the rest from reference TRBV7-2 and TRBJ2-5, the complete variable domain is GAGVSQSPSNKVTEKGKDVELRCDPISGHTALYWYRQSLGQGLEFLIYFQGNSAPDKSGLPSDRFSAERTGGSVSTLTIQRTQQEDSAVYLCASSQTSGGAAQYFGPGTRLLVL.

This chain joins TRBV28 and TRBJ2-6; 7 bases are shared with TRBD1. V dropped 7 bases and J dropped 0; count of bases not matched to a gene: 6. The germline V gene has CDR1 MDHEN and CDR2 SYDVKM. The CDR3 has 16 amino acids. The CDR3: CASKGAVPSGANVLTF. The CDR3 nucleotides read TGTGCCAGCAAGGGGGCGGTACCCTCTGGGGCCAACGTCCTGACTTTC.

The genes are TRBV30 and TRBJ1-6; possible D gene TRBD1, 5 bases. The V end lost 1 base, the J end lost 13 bases, and 17 bases lay between the germline ends. The CDR3 has 14 residues. Germline V lookup: CDR1 GTSNPN, CDR2 SVGIG (reference sequence). Written as DNA, the CDR3 is TGTGCCTGGAGTGGGGGCCGAGGGAGGGTGCCCCTCCACTTT. This codes for CAWSGGRGRVPLHF.

This clone was observed a few times. V and J are TRBV7-9 and TRBJ2-5; 9 bases align to TRBD2. V trimming: 0 bases; J trimming: 5 bases; junction bases outside the gene matches: 10. The germline V gene encodes CDR1 SEHNR and CDR2 FQNEAQ (reference sequence). The CDR3 covers 17 residues. Here the CDR3 DNA reads TGTGCCAGCAGCTTAGCCCGGACTAGCGCCCGTGGGGAGACCCAGTACTTC. Translating gives CASSLARTSARGETQYF. The variable domain in full, with the rest retrieved from reference TRBV7-9 and TRBJ2-5, is DTGVSQNPRHKITKRGQNVTFRCDPISEHNRLYWYRQTLGQGPEFLTYFQNEAQLEKSRLLSDRFSAERPKGSFSTLEIQRTEQGDSAMYLCASSLARTSARGETQYFGPGTRLLVL.

The table lists this clone with a few counts. The rearrangement links TRBV6-5 to TRBJ2-7; 7 bases line up with TRBD2. Germline V gene lookup returns CDR1 MNHEY and CDR2 SVGAGI. The CDR3 runs to 16 residues. The V segment lost 2 bases and the J segment 6 bases; nucleotides outside the gene matches: 13. This CDR3 is CASSYTSGTKDLEQYF. The CDR3 nucleotides read TGTGCCAGCAGTTACACCTCCGGGACTAAGGACCTCGAGCAGTACTTC.

As to this clone: Other nucleotide sequences in the sample specify the same CDR3. The CDR3 loop is CASSLGQGAYEQYF. The CDR3 region has the DNA TGTGCCAGCAGCTTAGGGCAGGGGGCCTACGAGCAGTACTTC. The V call is TRBV7-6, the J call TRBJ2-7, with 7 positions matching TRBD1. The CDR3 extends over 14 amino acids. Germline trimming cut 1 base from V and 2 bases from J; bases unmatched to any gene: 2. The germline V gene encodes CDR1 SGHVS and CDR2 FNYEAQ.

The chain employs TRBV5-1 and TRBJ1-1; TRBD1 agrees at 11 bases. CDR1 and CDR2 from the germline V gene are SGHRS and YFSETQ. The CDR3 contains 14 residues. With V trimmed by 4 bases and J by 5 bases, 4 bases remained unmatched. DNA for the CDR3: TGCGCCAGCAGCCCTGGGACAGGGGGGACTGAAGCTTTCTTT. Protein product: CASSPGTGGTEAFF.

This chain links TRBV4-1 with TRBJ2-3; the D gene is possibly TRBD2 (6 bases). This CDR3 is 14 amino acids long. V was trimmed by 1 base and J by 4 bases, leaving 9 bases between them. Germline CDR1 reads MGHRA; CDR2 reads YSYEKL. The CDR3, as DNA: TGCGCCAGCAGCCAAGCCGCGGGATCAGATACGCAGTATTTT. Protein: CASSQAAGSDTQYF.

The V and J genes are TRBV27 and TRBJ2-1, with D possibly being TRBD2 (6 bases). There are 14 residues in the CDR3. Trimming cost V 4 bases and J 9 bases, with 16 bases left between them. The germline CDR1 and CDR2 sequences are MNHEY and SMNVEV (reference sequence). CDR3 in DNA: TGTGCCAGCAGTTCCCCCTCACTAGCTCGTGAGCAGTTCTTC. Protein product: CASSSPSLAREQFF.

The V and J genes are TRBV6-5 and TRBJ1-6; D perhaps matches TRBD1 (5 bases). V gave up 4 bases and J gave up 8 bases, with 18 bases separating them. The CDR3 has 16 amino acids. Germline CDR1 reads MNHEY; CDR2 reads SVGAGI. The CDR3 sequence is CASSLGRPAGYSPLHF. The CDR3 bases are TGTGCCAGCAGTTTAGGTAGGCCCGCAGGGTATTCACCCCTCCACTTT.

The rearrangement uses TRBV9 and TRBJ2-1; possibly TRBD2 for D (5 bases). The CDR3 has 13 amino acids. The V gene's germline CDR1 is SGDLS and CDR2 YYNGEE. Trimming removed 0 bases from V and 8 bases from J, with 9 bases in between. The CDR3 is CASSVGGVDEQFF. In DNA, the CDR3 is TGTGCCAGCAGCGTAGGGGGAGTGGATGAGCAGTTCTTC.

The chain carries TRBV18 and TRBJ2-1, with 7 bases lining up with TRBD2. Germline V lookup: CDR1 KGHSH, CDR2 LQKENI. V gave up 1 base and J gave up 4 bases; unmatched junction bases: 7. The CDR3 is made up of 16 amino acids. The CDR3 region has the DNA TGTGCCAGCTCACCACGGTCTGGTAGCGGGTACAATGAGCAGTTCTTC. It is translated as CASSPRSGSGYNEQFF.